The 22 T cell receptor beta chains reported below all come from one sample, sequenced in a study of blood T cell repertoires in COVID-19. Some clones are missing from TCRdb's copy, which holds only in-frame ones; the method was immunoSEQ multiplex PCR. This table has about 67,000 clones, around 86% appearing once. Sequenced: peripheral blood. The receptors here all came from a man in his fifties or sixties with active COVID-19.

This chain joins TRBV30 and TRBJ1-6, with D maybe TRBD1 (5 bases). Germline CDR1 is GTSNPN and CDR2 is SVGIG (reference sequence). The V gene lost 5 bases and the J gene lost 7 bases, with 12 bases spanning the gap. The CDR3 runs to 13 residues. For the CDR3, the DNA is TGTGCCTGGGCTGCAGGGTGGAATTCACCCCTCCACTTT. This translates into CAWAAGWNSPLHF. Combining the CDR3 with reference TRBV30 and TRBJ1-6 gives the whole variable domain SQTIHQWPATLVQPVGSPLSLECTVEGTSNPNLYWYRQAAGRGLQLLFYSVGIGQISSEVPQNLSASRPQDRQFILSSKKLLLSDSGFYLCAWAAGWNSPLHFGNGTRLTVT.

The chain joins TRBV6-1 to TRBJ2-7, with a weak D call TRBD1 (5 bases). Germline-derived CDR1 and CDR2 are MNHNS and SASEGT. Trimming removed 3 bases at V and 7 bases at J, with 10 bases between. The CDR3 extends over 12 amino acids. The CDR3 loop reads CASSDAGWEQYF. Here the CDR3 DNA reads TGTGCCAGCAGTGATGCAGGGTGGGAGCAGTACTTC.

This rearrangement joins TRBV3-1 (or the pseudogene TRBV3-2) to TRBJ2-3; possible D gene TRBD1, 5 bases. With 4 bases removed from V and 0 bases from J, the gap between germline ends came to 11 bases. The CDR3 runs 15 residues. Per germline, CDR1 LGHDT and CDR2 YNNKEL (reference sequence). For the CDR3, the DNA is TGTGCCAGCAGCCGGGGCAGTACTAGCACAGATACGCAGTATTTT. Its protein product is CASSRGSTSTDTQYF.

The chain joins TRBV4-3 to TRBJ2-1; 9 bases are shared with TRBD2. This CDR3 has 16 amino acids. Germline V gene sequence: CDR1 LGHNA, CDR2 YSLEER. Losses at the gene ends were 4 bases for V and 8 bases for J; bases not matched to a gene: 12. The CDR3 region has the DNA TGCGCCAGCAGCCGGCTAGCGGGACCCCCCGGGGATGAGCAGTTCTTC. Protein product: CASSRLAGPPGDEQFF.

A single count supports this clone. The genes are TRBV18 and TRBJ1-2; D ambiguous. Trimming shortened V by 3 bases and J by 4 bases, and 15 bases separated the two germline ends. Germline V gene data show CDR1 as KGHSH and CDR2 as LQKENI. CDR3 length: 15 residues. This CDR3 is CASSPRDTDVYGYTF. Written as DNA, the CDR3 is TGTGCCAGCTCACCGAGGGATACAGATGTCTATGGCTACACCTTC.

The J gene is TRBJ1-6, the V gene TRBV3-1 (or the pseudogene TRBV3-2); TRBD1 is a possible D gene (6 bases). V lost 5 bases to trimming and J lost 7 bases, with 6 bases between them. CDR3 size: 12 residues. Germline assignment: CDR1 LGHDT and CDR2 YNNKEL (reference sequence). For the CDR3, the DNA is TGTGCCAGCAGCGACAGGAATTCACCCCTCCACTTT. Translation: CASSDRNSPLHF.

On this clone: One end of the junction fails to match germline, which may point to a read error. The chain recombines TRBV6-4 with TRBJ2-7; 13 nucleotides align to TRBD2. CDR1 MRHNA and CDR2 SNTAGT come from the germline V gene. The CDR3 is 13 residues long. In DNA, the CDR3 is TGTGCCCCAGGACTAGCGGGAGCCTATGAGCAGTACTTC. Amino acid sequence: CAPGLAGAYEQYF.

Concerning this clone itself: Sequence at one end of the junction differs from germline and may be a read error. The CDR3 bases are TGCGCCAGCAGCTTGCAGGGGACCTCCGACGAGCAGTACTTC. Protein sequence: CASSLQGTSDEQYF. The J gene is TRBJ2-7, the V gene TRBV5-1, with D possibly matching TRBD1 (6 bases). The CDR3 contains 14 residues. In germline, CDR1 is SGHRS, CDR2 YFSETQ.

The chain has TRBV11-1 and TRBJ2-7, with TRBD2 as a possible D gene (6 bases). The CDR3 is made up of 16 amino acids. Trimming pared 2 bases from V and 5 bases from J, leaving 19 bases between. CDR1 and CDR2 (germline): SGHAT, FQDESV (reference sequence). The CDR3 region has the DNA TGTGCCAGCAGCTTAAGTGTTTACGGGACTCCTGACGAGCAGTACTTC. Its translation: CASSLSVYGTPDEQYF. The entire variable domain, with the rest obtained from reference TRBV11-1 and TRBJ2-7, is as follows: EAEVAQSPRYKITEKSQAVAFWCDPISGHATLYWYRQILGQGPELLVQFQDESVVDDSQLPKDRFSAERLKGVDSTLKIQPAELGDSAMYLCASSLSVYGTPDEQYFGPGTRLTVT.

The chain combines TRBV6-5 with TRBJ2-7; 8 bases fit TRBD2. Germline V CDR1 and CDR2: MNHEY, SVGAGI. The CDR3 sequence is 16 residues long. V was clipped by 2 bases and J by 3 bases; unmatched bases: 9. CDR3 nucleotide sequence: TGTGCCAGCAGTTACGACCGGTTAGCGGGAATCTACGAGCAGTACTTC. Protein sequence: CASSYDRLAGIYEQYF.

The chain employs TRBV19 and TRBJ2-1; 14 bases are a match to TRBD2. The CDR3 consists of 19 residues. In germline, CDR1 is LNHDA, CDR2 SQIVND (reference sequence). V was pared by 2 bases and J by 7 bases, with 13 bases of the junction left unmatched. The CDR3 coding sequence is TGTGCCAGTAGTATAAACCCCAGACTAGCGGGAGGGCGATGGAATGAGCAGTTCTTC. As protein: CASSINPRLAGGRWNEQFF. Together with reference TRBV19 and TRBJ2-1, the CDR3 gives the full variable domain: DGGITQSPKYLFRKEGQNVTLSCEQNLNHDAMYWYRQDPGQGLRLIYYSQIVNDFQKGDIAEGYSVSREKKESFPLTVTSAQKNPTAFYLCASSINPRLAGGRWNEQFFGPGTRLTVL.

V is TRBV28 and J is TRBJ2-3, with 9 bases that match TRBD2. There are 19 residues in the CDR3. CDR1 and CDR2 from the germline V gene are MDHEN and SYDVKM. J was trimmed by 2 bases and V by 5 bases; bases with no gene match: 17. For the CDR3, the DNA is TGTGCCAGCAGTGTAAACGCCGTCTGGGCGGGGGGGCCCACAGATACGCAGTATTTT. Translated, it gives CASSVNAVWAGGPTDTQYF.

This clone was seen a handful of times. The chain carries TRBV24-1 and TRBJ2-5; perhaps TRBD1 as D (5 bases). The V end lost 0 bases, the J end lost 4 bases, and 14 bases lay between the germline ends. Germline CDR1 is KGHDR and CDR2 is SFDVKD. The CDR3 length is 16 residues. The chain's CDR3 is CATSDLPPGKGETQYF. Written as DNA, the CDR3 is TGTGCCACCAGTGATTTGCCCCCAGGGAAGGGAGAGACCCAGTACTTC.

The chain links TRBV5-1 to TRBJ2-5; 7 bases fit TRBD1. The germline V gene has CDR1 SGHRS and CDR2 YFSETQ. The CDR3 sequence is 15 residues long. V lost 0 bases to trimming and J lost 3 bases; unmatched junction nucleotides: 5. This CDR3 reads CASSLVGTAEETQYF. CDR3 DNA: TGCGCCAGCAGCTTGGTGGGGACAGCCGAAGAGACCCAGTACTTC. The full variable domain, with the rest looked up from reference TRBV5-1 and TRBJ2-5, is KAGVTQTPRYLIKTRGQQVTLSCSPISGHRSVSWYQQTPGQGLQFLFEYFSETQRNKGNFPGRFSGRQFSNSRSEMNVSTLELGDSALYLCASSLVGTAEETQYFGPGTRLLVL.

The CDR3 protein is CASSLGGVGNTIYF. Here the CDR3 DNA reads TGTGCCAGCAGCCTGGGGGGAGTTGGAAACACCATATATTTT. The rearrangement uses TRBV5-5 and TRBJ1-3; a possible D gene is TRBD1 (5 bases). Germline-derived CDR1 and CDR2 are SGHKS and YYEKEE (reference sequence). Trimming pared 4 bases from V and 3 bases from J, leaving 11 bases between. The CDR3 length is 14 residues.

A word on this clone: Different DNA sequences within this sample yield the same CDR3. This chain links TRBV28 with TRBJ1-3; the D gene is possibly TRBD1 (5 bases). This CDR3 is 14 amino acids long. V was shortened by 3 bases and J by 0 bases, with 6 bases between the two germline ends. Germline V gene lookup returns CDR1 MDHEN and CDR2 SYDVKM. The chain's CDR3 is CASSLGGSGNTIYF. CDR3 nucleotides: TGTGCCAGCAGTTTGGGGGGCTCTGGAAACACCATATATTTT.

This clone turned up a few times. The chain is built from TRBV27 and TRBJ1-6, with 9 bases fitting TRBD1. Unmatched junction bases numbered 4, after V lost 3 bases and J lost 1 base. Per germline, CDR1 MNHEY and CDR2 SMNVEV (reference sequence). CDR3 length: 17 residues. In DNA, the CDR3 is TGTGCCAGCAGTTTTGGGACAGGGAATTCCTATAATTCACCCCTCCACTTT. Its protein product is CASSFGTGNSYNSPLHF.

V gene TRBV28 combines with J gene TRBJ1-5; D gene ambiguous. The germline CDR1 and CDR2 sequences are MDHEN and SYDVKM. Trimming stripped 3 bases from V and 6 bases from J, with 6 bases between. This CDR3 has 12 amino acids. The DNA for the CDR3 is TGTGCCAGCAGTTTCTCAGGTCAGCCCCAGCATTTT. Translating gives CASSFSGQPQHF.

V gene TRBV30 combines with J gene TRBJ1-1; 7 nucleotides align to TRBD1. The V gene end was trimmed by 0 bases and the J gene end by 6 bases; junction bases not matched to a gene: 4. The CDR3 is made up of 13 amino acids. The germline V gene has CDR1 GTSNPN and CDR2 SVGIG (reference sequence). CDR3 residues: CAWSVLGGSEAFF. The CDR3 bases are TGTGCCTGGAGTGTTCTAGGGGGCTCTGAAGCTTTCTTT.

This clone has a single count. The chain links TRBV28 to TRBJ1-5; D uncertain. The CDR3 length is 18 residues. From germline, CDR1 is MDHEN and CDR2 SYDVKM. V dropped 6 bases and J dropped 0 bases, with 21 bases sitting between them. The DNA for the CDR3 is TGTGCCAGCAGCATACCGCCCGGTGTCGTTCGTAGCAATCAGCCCCAGCATTTT. This gives the protein CASSIPPGVVRSNQPQHF.

The chain has TRBV4-3 and TRBJ1-6; TRBD1 is a possible D gene (5 bases). The CDR3 runs to 15 residues. Germline V gives CDR1 LGHNA, CDR2 YSLEER. The ends were cut back, 0 bases at V and 8 bases at J, with 11 bases in the middle. CDR3 DNA sequence: TGCGCCAGCAGCCAAGATAGGGGCAAAGATTCACCCCTCCACTTT. Translating gives CASSQDRGKDSPLHF.

V usage is TRBV27 and J usage is TRBJ1-4, with D possibly matching TRBD1 (5 bases). The CDR3 sequence is 15 residues long. The germline V gene encodes CDR1 MNHEY and CDR2 SMNVEV (reference sequence). Trimming shortened V by 1 base and J by 7 bases, and 13 bases separated the two germline ends. The CDR3 region is CASSLYPRGSEKLFF. CDR3 coding DNA: TGTGCCAGCAGTTTATATCCGCGGGGGAGTGAAAAACTGTTTTTT. Based on the CDR3 plus reference TRBV27 and TRBJ1-4, the full variable domain is EAQVTQNPRYLITVTGKKLTVTCSQNMNHEYMSWYRQDPGLGLRQIYYSMNVEVTDKGDVPEGYKVSRKEKRNFPLILESPSPNQTSLYFCASSLYPRGSEKLFFGSGTQLSVL.